A selection of T cell receptor beta chains follows, all from one sample in a study of T-cell memory formation after mild COVID-19. TCRdb re-analysed the 5' RACE reads in MiXCR, keeping a single row per CDR3 protein. The sample has some 68,000 distinct CDR3 sequences, 15% to 20% seen once. Sequencing used PBMCs or a T cell subset sorted from them (not recorded which). All receptors come from an adult woman who had mild COVID-19 (a few samples of this study predate the infection). Cell type and time point are not known. CDR3s include the opening cysteine and the closing phenylalanine or tryptophan. D genes are given only for firm matches. The listing skips clone size in some rows; elsewhere it reads once, few, many or a size class.

TRBJ1-4	few	.	TRBV12-3/TRBV12-4	TGTGCCAGCAGTTTGTCAGGGGCGGATGAAAAACTGTTTTTT	CASSLSGADEKLFF
TRBJ1-2	few	TRBD1	TRBV12-3/TRBV12-4	TGTGCCAGCAGAGGGGGCCATGGCTACACCTTC	CASRGGHGYTF
TRBJ2-2	.	.	TRBV7-9	TGTGCCAGCAGCTTAACGGGTACTAGCCCCATTTATGGGCTGTTTTTT	CASSLTGTSPIYGLFF
TRBJ2-7	.	.	TRBV19	TGTGCCAGTAGTATGGGGGTTGGGACCTACGAGCAGTACTTC	CASSMGVGTYEQYF
TRBJ2-2	.	.	TRBV6-5	TGTGCCAGCAGTTCCGCCCTCTTCCTGGGCACCGGGGAGCTGTTTTTT	CASSSALFLGTGELFF
TRBJ2-5	.	.	TRBV12-3/TRBV12-4	TGTGCCAGCAGTTTAGCGGGCAGGTCGGCGGAGACCCAGTACTTC	CASSLAGRSAETQYF
TRBJ2-5	.	TRBD2	TRBV5-1	TGCGCCAGCAGCCACGGGGGGGCCGTCCAAGAGACCCAGTACTTC	CASSHGGAVQETQYF
TRBJ2-1	few	TRBD2	TRBV5-1	TGCGCCAGCAGCCCTCAGTATCCCCCGACGCTAGCGGATTACAATGAGCAGTTCTTC	CASSPQYPPTLADYNEQFF
TRBJ1-1	.	.	TRBV12-3/TRBV12-4	TGTGCCAGCAGTTTGACCCGGGGGGGAACTGAAGCTTTCTTT	CASSLTRGGTEAFF
TRBJ2-3	.	.	TRBV7-6	TGTGCCAGCAGCTTAGTCCGCCTTGCAGATACGCAGTATTTT	CASSLVRLADTQYF
TRBJ2-2	.	TRBD2	TRBV4-3	TGCGCCAGCAGCCAAGGGGCGGGAGCCGGGGAGCTGTTTTTT	CASSQGAGAGELFF
TRBJ2-1	few	.	TRBV18	TGTGCCAGCTCCCTCCTCGGGGACGGATACAATGAGCAGTTCTTC	CASSLLGDGYNEQFF
TRBJ2-5	.	.	TRBV7-9	TGTGCCAGCAGCTCCCCCTTGGGGGAGACCCAGTACTTC	CASSSPLGETQYF
TRBJ2-5	few	.	TRBV9	TGTGCCAGCACTACCAGCTGGGGGCAGCAAGAGACCCAGTACTTC	CASTTSWGQQETQYF